The T cell receptor beta chain described here comes from a study of CXCR3-negative and CXCR3-positive naive CD8 T cells. TRB cDNA libraries were made by UMI-labeled 5' RACE. TCRdb reprocessed the 5' RACE reads; each CDR3 protein has one entry and no DNA is given. This table holds about 62,000 distinct CDR3 sequences. As to this clonotype: What it binds is unknown.

The CDR3 sequence is 14 residues long. CDR1 and CDR2 (germline): LNHNV, YYDKDF (reference sequence). Study-level points and caveats: Naive subsets showed comparable surface CD5, and TCR interaction strength was also inferred from TRB CDR3 physicochemistry. The TRBV-TRBJ usage of naive CXCR3-negative and CXCR3-positive cells was similar, but that of memory cells differed. CXCR3-positive naive cells had TRB CDR3s that were more hydrophobic than CXCR3-negative naive cells had.

The source is a human donor in good health. Some clones in this sample may be carry-over from other donors' samples. The specimen sequenced was naive CXCR3- CD8+ T cells from blood. Subset indicated: CD45RO-CCR7+CD27+CD95- naive CD8+ T cells lacking CXCR3 (TNR3-). The chain is built from TRBV15 and TRBJ2-7; TCRdb reports TRBD1, a call that lacks DNA to check it against. The CDR3 sequence: CATSRSGQGYEQYF.